What follows are 13 T cell receptor beta chains derived from one specimen sequenced in a study of T cells in Graves' hyperthyroidism and ophthalmopathy. There were TCR beta CDR3 regions amplified from RNA transcripts. In the first-round RT-PCR of the TCR CDR3, the HTBI primer set was used. TCRdb used MiXCR to reprocess the multiplex PCR reads, holding one entry per CDR3 protein. The data contain more than 450,000 distinct CDR3 sequences, 12% to 15% of them seen just once; the ten biggest clones take up approximately 15%. Input material: blood. These TCRs come from a woman in her forties with Graves' hyperthyroidism.

The genes are TRBV12-3 or TRBV12-4 and TRBJ2-3; 9 positions match TRBD1. The CDR3 contains 15 residues. J lost 8 bases, V lost 5 bases, and 11 bases had no gene match. The CDR3 coding sequence is TGTGCCAGCAGTACCGGGACAGGGTTTTCTGGTACGCAGTATTTT. Encoded protein: CASSTGTGFSGTQYF.

There are many counts of this clonotype. The chain joins TRBV27 to TRBJ2-7; D call uncertain. The germline gives CDR1 MNHEY, CDR2 SMNVEV (reference sequence). V lost 2 bases and J 2 bases, leaving 10 bases between the germline ends. CDR3 size: 14 residues. The CDR3 nucleotides read TGTGCCAGCAGTTTAAAGGGTGGGGCCTACGAGCAGTACTTC. It specifies CASSLKGGAYEQYF.

This clonotype was recorded at least ten times. The chain employs TRBV28 and TRBJ2-7; weak D call: TRBD1 (5 bases). The germline gives CDR1 MDHEN, CDR2 SYDVKM. The CDR3 consists of 15 residues. Trimming cost V 3 bases and J 3 bases, with 15 bases left between them. CDR3 nucleotides: TGTGCCAGCAGTTTCAGGACATTGACCAGCTACGAGCAGTACTTC. Amino acids: CASSFRTLTSYEQYF.

This clonotype was counted ten times or more. The rearrangement uses TRBV28 and TRBJ2-3; 7 nucleotides match TRBD2. CDR1 MDHEN and CDR2 SYDVKM come from the germline V gene. The CDR3 contains 15 residues. V shed 2 bases, J shed 2 bases, and the junction held 4 bases outside the gene matches. The CDR3 nucleotides read TGTGCCAGCAGTTTACTAGCGGAATACACAGATACGCAGTATTTT. Amino acid sequence: CASSLLAEYTDTQYF.

This clonotype was seen repeatedly, ten times or more. V and J are TRBV2 and TRBJ1-1, with D tentatively TRBD1 (6 bases). The CDR3 extends over 14 amino acids. Trimming removed 5 bases at V and 1 base at J, with 11 bases between. Germline values: CDR1 SNHLY, CDR2 FYNNEI. The CDR3 here is CASSPDRRNTEAFF. The CDR3 nucleotides read TGTGCCAGCAGTCCAGACAGGCGGAACACTGAAGCTTTCTTT.

V usage is TRBV6-9 and J usage is TRBJ1-1; D not certain. CDR3 length: 17 residues. Trimming left V 4 bases short and J 4 bases short, with 22 bases between. Germline V CDR1 and CDR2: MNHGY, SVAAGI. CDR3 loop: CASSLMGIPLMSTEAFF. DNA of the CDR3: TGTGCCAGCAGTTTGATGGGGATCCCCTTAATGAGCACTGAAGCTTTCTTT.

This clonotype appeared a few times. The genes are TRBV19 and TRBJ2-1; D may be TRBD2 (5 bases). Germline V gene data show CDR1 as LNHDA and CDR2 as SQIVND (reference sequence). Trimming stripped 8 bases from V and 0 bases from J, with 11 bases between. This CDR3 has 14 amino acids. Here the CDR3 reads CASSFGDSYNEQFF. The CDR3 nucleotides read TGTGCCAGTTCCTTCGGGGACTCCTACAATGAGCAGTTCTTC.

The gene calls are TRBV20-1 and TRBJ2-5; the match to TRBD2 covers 9 bases. V was clipped by 6 bases and J by 5 bases; unmatched bases: 7. This CDR3 spans 13 amino acids. Germline CDR1 DFQATT, CDR2 SNEGSKA (reference sequence). This chain's CDR3 is CSARASGMETQYF. The CDR3 nucleotides are TGCAGTGCGAGGGCTAGCGGGATGGAGACCCAGTACTTC.

This clonotype occurred a few times. The CDR3 protein is CASSPDPGRRESKNIQYF. The CDR3 nucleotides are TGTGCCAGCAGCCCCGATCCTGGGCGGCGGGAGTCCAAAAACATTCAGTACTTC. The J gene is TRBJ2-4, the V gene TRBV3-1, with TRBD2 matching over 7 bases. The CDR3 loop spans 18 amino acids. V lost 4 bases, J lost 2 bases, and 14 bases stayed unmatched. From germline, CDR1 is LGHDT and CDR2 YNNKEL (reference sequence).

This clonotype turned up a few times. The DNA of the CDR3 is TGTGCCAGCAGCTTAATAGGGGGGGTCACCGGGGAGCTGTTTTTT. Translation gives CASSLIGGVTGELFF. The chain carries TRBV7-9 and TRBJ2-2; D possibly corresponds to TRBD2 (7 bases). The CDR3 length is 15 residues. Germline loops: CDR1 SEHNR, CDR2 FQNEAQ (reference sequence). V dropped 2 bases and J dropped 4 bases, with 11 bases sitting between them.

The V and J genes are TRBV2 and TRBJ1-5; D gene ambiguous. This CDR3 has 13 amino acids. Deletions cut 4 bases from V and 5 bases from J, with 9 bases between. The germline V gene encodes CDR1 SNHLY and CDR2 FYNNEI. The CDR3 sequence is CASSVIRDQPQHF. The DNA for the CDR3 is TGTGCCAGCAGTGTAATTCGAGATCAGCCCCAGCATTTT.

The gene calls are TRBV7-9 and TRBJ1-2; weak D call: TRBD1 (5 bases). V lost 4 bases, J lost 3 bases, and 12 bases lay in between. Per the germline V gene, CDR1 is SEHNR and CDR2 is FQNEAQ (reference sequence). The CDR3 covers 14 residues. DNA of the CDR3: TGTGCCAGCAGCTCTCGAGACAGAGACTATGGCTACACCTTC. This translates into CASSSRDRDYGYTF.

The CDR3 protein is CASSPYHTGGTEAFF. CDR3 bases: TGTGCCAGCTCACCATATCACACAGGGGGCACTGAAGCTTTCTTT. This chain uses TRBV18 with TRBJ1-1; 8 positions match TRBD1. V lost 2 bases and J lost 4; bases outside the gene matches: 6. This CDR3 spans 15 amino acids. Germline V gene data show CDR1 as KGHSH and CDR2 as LQKENI. Combining the CDR3 with reference TRBV18 and TRBJ1-1 gives the whole variable domain NAGVMQNPRHLVRRRGQEARLRCSPMKGHSHVYWYRQLPEEGLKFMVYLQKENIIDESGMPKERFSAEFPKEGPSILRIQQVVRGDSAAYFCASSPYHTGGTEAFFGQGTRLTVV.